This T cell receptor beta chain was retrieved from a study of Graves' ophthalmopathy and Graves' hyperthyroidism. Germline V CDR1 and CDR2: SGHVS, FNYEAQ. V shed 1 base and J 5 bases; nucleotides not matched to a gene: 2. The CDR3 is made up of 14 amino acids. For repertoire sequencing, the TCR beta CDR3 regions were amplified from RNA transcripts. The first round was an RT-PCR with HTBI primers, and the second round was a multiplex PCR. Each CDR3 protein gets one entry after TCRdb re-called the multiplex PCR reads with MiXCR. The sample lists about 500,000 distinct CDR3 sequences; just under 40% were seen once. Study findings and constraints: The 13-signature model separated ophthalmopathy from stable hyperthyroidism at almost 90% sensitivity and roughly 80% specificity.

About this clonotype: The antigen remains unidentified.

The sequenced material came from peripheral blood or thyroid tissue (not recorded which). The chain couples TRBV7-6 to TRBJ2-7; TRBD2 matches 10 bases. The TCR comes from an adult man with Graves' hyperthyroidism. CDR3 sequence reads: CASSLEGLANEQYF. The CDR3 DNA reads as TGTGCCAGCAGCTTAGAGGGACTAGCGAACGAGCAGTACTTC. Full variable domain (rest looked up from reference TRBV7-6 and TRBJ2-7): GAGVSQSPRYKVTKRGQDVALRCDPISGHVSLYWYRQALGQGPEFLTYFNYEAQQDKSGLPNDRFSAERPEGSISTLTIQRTEQRDSAMYRCASSLEGLANEQYFGPGTRLTVT.